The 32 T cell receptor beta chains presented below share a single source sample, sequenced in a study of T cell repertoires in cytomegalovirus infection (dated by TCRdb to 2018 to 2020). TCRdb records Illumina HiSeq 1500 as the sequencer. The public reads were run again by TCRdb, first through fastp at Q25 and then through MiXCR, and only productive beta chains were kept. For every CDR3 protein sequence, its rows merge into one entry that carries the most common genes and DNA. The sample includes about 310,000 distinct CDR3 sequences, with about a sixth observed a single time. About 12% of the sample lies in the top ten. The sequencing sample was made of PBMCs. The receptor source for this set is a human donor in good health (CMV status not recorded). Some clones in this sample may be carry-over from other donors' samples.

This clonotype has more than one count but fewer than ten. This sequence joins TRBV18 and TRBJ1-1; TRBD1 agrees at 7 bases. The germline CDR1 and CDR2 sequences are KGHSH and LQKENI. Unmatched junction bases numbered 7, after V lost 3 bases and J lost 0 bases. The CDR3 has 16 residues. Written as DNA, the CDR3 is TGTGCCAGCTCACCGCTGGGGACAGACTTGAACACTGAAGCTTTCTTT. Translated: CASSPLGTDLNTEAFF.

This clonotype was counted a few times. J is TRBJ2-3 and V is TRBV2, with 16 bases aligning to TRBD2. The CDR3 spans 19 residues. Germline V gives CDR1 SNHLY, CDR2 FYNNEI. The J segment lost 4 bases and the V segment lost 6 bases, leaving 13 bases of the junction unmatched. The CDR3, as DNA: TGTGCCAGCAGGTCGGGACTAGCGGGGGGGAACTTTGTAGCAGATACGCAGTATTTT. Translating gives CASRSGLAGGNFVADTQYF.

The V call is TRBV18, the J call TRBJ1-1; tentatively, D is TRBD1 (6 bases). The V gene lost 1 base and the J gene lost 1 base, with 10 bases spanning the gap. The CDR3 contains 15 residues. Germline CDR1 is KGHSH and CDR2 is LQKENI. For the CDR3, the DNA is TGTGCCAGCTCACCACTTTCGGGACAGAACACTGAAGCTTTCTTT. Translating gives CASSPLSGQNTEAFF.

The CDR3 sequence is CASSLTTLADYEQYF. Written as DNA, the CDR3 is TGTGCCAGCAGCCTTACTACTCTAGCGGACTACGAGCAGTACTTC. The genes are TRBV5-6 and TRBJ2-7, with 7 bases lining up with TRBD2. CDR3 length: 15 amino acids. Germline loops: CDR1 SGHDT, CDR2 YYEEEE. Germline trimming cut 4 bases from V and 3 bases from J; bases unmatched to any gene: 10. Combining the CDR3 with reference TRBV5-6 and TRBJ2-7 gives the whole variable domain DAGVTQSPTHLIKTRGQQVTLRCSPKSGHDTVSWYQQALGQGPQFIFQYYEEEERQRGNFPDRFSGHQFPNYSSELNVNALLLGDSALYLCASSLTTLADYEQYFGPGTRLTVT.

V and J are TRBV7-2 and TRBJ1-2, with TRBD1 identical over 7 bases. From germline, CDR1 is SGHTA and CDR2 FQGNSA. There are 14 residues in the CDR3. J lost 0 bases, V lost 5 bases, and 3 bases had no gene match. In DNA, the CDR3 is TGTGCCAGCAGCGTGGGGACAGCTAACTATGGCTACACCTTC. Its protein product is CASSVGTANYGYTF.

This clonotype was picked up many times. The CDR3 spells CASSLMGGQETQYF. CDR3 DNA sequence: TGTGCCAGCAGTCTTATGGGGGGCCAAGAGACCCAGTACTTC. The chain carries TRBV12-3 or TRBV12-4 and TRBJ2-5; TRBD2 might be the D (6 bases). Trimming removed 5 bases at V and 1 base at J, with 11 bases between. This CDR3 spans 14 amino acids.

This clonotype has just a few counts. CDR3 sequence (DNA): TGTGCCAGCAGCTTCCTAGCGGGGGACCAAGAGACCCAGTACTTC. Its protein product is CASSFLAGDQETQYF. The rearrangement uses TRBV5-6 and TRBJ2-5; TRBD2 matches 10 bases. The CDR3 is 15 residues long. The germline V gene encodes CDR1 SGHDT and CDR2 YYEEEE. After removal of 2 bases from V and 0 bases from J, the junction contained 1 base not matched to a gene.

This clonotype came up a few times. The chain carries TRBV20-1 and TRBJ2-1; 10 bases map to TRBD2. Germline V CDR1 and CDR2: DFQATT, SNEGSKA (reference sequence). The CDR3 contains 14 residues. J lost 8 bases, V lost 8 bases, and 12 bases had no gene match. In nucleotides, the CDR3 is TGCAGTCCAACCCCCAGCGGGGGGGCCGATGAGCAGTTCTTC. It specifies CSPTPSGGADEQFF.

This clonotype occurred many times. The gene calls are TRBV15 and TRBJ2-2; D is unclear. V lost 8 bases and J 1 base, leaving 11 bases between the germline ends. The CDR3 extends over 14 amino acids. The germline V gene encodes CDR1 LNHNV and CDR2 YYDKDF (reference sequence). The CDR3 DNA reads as TGTGCCACCTTAGACGGCAAGAACACCGGGGAGCTGTTTTTT. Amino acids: CATLDGKNTGELFF.

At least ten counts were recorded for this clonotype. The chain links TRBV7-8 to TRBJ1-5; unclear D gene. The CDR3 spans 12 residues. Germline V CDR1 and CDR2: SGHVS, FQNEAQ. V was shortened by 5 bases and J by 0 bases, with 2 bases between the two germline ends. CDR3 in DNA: TGTGCCAGCAGCCTTAGCAATCAGCCCCAGCATTTT. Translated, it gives CASSLSNQPQHF.

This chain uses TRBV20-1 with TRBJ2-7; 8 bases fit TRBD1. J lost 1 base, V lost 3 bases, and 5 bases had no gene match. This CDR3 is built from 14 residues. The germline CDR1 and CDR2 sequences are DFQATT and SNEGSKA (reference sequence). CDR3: CSASGDRTSYEQYF. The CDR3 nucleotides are TGCAGTGCTAGCGGGGACAGGACTTCCTACGAGCAGTACTTC.

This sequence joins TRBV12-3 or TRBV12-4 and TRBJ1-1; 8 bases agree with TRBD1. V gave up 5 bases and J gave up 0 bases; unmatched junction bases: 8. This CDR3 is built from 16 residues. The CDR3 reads CASSPGTGHMNTEAFF. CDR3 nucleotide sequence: TGTGCCAGCAGTCCGGGGACAGGCCATATGAACACTGAAGCTTTCTTT.

The CDR3 region is CASSLGQGAIFNGYTF. The CDR3 DNA reads TGTGCCAGCAGTTTGGGACAGGGGGCTATATTTAATGGCTACACCTTC. The chain recombines TRBV6-8 with TRBJ1-2, with TRBD1 matching over 12 bases. The CDR3 has 16 residues. The trim removed 4 bases at V and 6 bases at J, leaving 9 bases unmatched. The germline gives CDR1 MNHGY, CDR2 SAAAGT.

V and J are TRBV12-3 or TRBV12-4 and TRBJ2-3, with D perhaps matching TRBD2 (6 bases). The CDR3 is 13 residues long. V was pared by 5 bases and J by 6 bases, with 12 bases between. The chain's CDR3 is CASSKTSSDTQYF. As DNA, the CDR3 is TGTGCCAGCAGTAAGACTAGTTCCGATACGCAGTATTTT.

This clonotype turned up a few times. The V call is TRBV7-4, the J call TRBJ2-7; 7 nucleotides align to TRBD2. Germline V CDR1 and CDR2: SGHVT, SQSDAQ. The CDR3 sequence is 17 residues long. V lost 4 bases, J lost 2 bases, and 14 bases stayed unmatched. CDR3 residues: CASSSPPTAGTTYEQYF. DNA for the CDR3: TGTGCCAGCAGCTCTCCACCGACCGCCGGGACTACCTACGAGCAGTACTTC.

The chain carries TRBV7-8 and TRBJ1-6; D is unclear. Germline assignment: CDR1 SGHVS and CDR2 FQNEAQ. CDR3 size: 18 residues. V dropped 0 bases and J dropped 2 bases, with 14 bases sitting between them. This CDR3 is CASSLALGQGPYNSPLHF. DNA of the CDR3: TGTGCCAGCAGCTTAGCGCTTGGGCAAGGGCCCTATAATTCACCCCTCCACTTT.

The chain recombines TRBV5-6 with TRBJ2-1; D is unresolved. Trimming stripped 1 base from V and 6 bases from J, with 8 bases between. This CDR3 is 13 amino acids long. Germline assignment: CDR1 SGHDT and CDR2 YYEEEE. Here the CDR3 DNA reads TGTGCCAGCAGCTTGACGACACTCAATGAGCAGTTCTTC. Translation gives CASSLTTLNEQFF.

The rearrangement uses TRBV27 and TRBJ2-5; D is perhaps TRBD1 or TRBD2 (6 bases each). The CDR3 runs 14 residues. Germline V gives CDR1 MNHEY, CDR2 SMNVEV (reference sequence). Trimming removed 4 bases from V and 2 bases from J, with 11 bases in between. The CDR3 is CASSWRGFQETQYF. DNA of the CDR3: TGTGCCAGCAGTTGGAGGGGGTTTCAAGAGACCCAGTACTTC.

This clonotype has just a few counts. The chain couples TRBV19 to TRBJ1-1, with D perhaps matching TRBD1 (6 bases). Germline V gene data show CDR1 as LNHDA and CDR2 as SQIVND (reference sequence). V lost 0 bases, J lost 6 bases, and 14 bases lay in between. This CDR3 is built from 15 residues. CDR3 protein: CASSIDPGEGAEAFF. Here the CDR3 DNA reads TGTGCCAGTAGTATAGATCCAGGCGAGGGGGCTGAAGCTTTCTTT.

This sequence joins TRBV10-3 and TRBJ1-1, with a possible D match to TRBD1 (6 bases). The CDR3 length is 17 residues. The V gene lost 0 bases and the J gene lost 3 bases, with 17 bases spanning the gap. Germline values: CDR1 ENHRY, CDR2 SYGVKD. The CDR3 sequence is CAISESNSPGAYTEAFF. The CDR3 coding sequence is TGTGCCATCAGTGAGTCGAATTCCCCAGGGGCCTACACTGAAGCTTTCTTT.

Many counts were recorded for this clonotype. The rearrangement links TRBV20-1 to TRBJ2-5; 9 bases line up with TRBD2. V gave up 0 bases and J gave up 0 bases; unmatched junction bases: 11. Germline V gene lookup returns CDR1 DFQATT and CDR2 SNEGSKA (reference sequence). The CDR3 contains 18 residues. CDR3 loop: CSARDFRAGGPYQETQYF. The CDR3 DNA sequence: TGCAGTGCTAGAGATTTCAGAGCGGGGGGACCGTACCAAGAGACCCAGTACTTC.

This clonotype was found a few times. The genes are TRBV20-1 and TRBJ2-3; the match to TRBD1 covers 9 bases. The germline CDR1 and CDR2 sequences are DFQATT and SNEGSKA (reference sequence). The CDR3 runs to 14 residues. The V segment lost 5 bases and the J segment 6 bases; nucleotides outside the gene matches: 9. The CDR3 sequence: CSAGPGQGADTQYF. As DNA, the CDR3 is TGCAGTGCTGGACCGGGACAGGGTGCGGATACGCAGTATTTT.

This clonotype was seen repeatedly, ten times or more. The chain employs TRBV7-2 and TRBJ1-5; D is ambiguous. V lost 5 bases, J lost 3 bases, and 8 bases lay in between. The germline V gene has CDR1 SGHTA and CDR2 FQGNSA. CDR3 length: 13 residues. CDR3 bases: TGTGCCAGCAGCGTCAGCCCCAATCAGCCCCAGCATTTT. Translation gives CASSVSPNQPQHF.

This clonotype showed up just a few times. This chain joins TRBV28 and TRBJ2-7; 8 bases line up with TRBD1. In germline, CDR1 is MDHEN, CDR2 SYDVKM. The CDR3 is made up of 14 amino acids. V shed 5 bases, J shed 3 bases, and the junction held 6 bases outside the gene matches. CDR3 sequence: CASSPRTGFYEQYF. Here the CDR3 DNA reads TGTGCCAGCAGTCCGAGGACAGGGTTCTACGAGCAGTACTTC.

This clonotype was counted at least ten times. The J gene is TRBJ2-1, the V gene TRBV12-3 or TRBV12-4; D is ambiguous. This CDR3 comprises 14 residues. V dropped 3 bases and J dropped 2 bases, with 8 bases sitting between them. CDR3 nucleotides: TGTGCCAGCAGTTTTTGGGGAACCTACAATGAGCAGTTCTTC. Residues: CASSFWGTYNEQFF.

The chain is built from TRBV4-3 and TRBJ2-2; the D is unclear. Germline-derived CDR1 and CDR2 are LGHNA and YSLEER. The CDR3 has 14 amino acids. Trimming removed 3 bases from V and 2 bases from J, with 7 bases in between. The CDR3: CASSQYRNTGELFF. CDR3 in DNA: TGCGCCAGCAGCCAGTATCGCAACACCGGGGAGCTGTTTTTT.

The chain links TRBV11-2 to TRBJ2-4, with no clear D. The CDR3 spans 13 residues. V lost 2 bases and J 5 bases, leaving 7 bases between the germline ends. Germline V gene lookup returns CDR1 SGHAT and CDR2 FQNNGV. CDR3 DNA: TGTGCCAGCAGCTTAATTAGTGAAAACATTCAGTACTTC. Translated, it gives CASSLISENIQYF.

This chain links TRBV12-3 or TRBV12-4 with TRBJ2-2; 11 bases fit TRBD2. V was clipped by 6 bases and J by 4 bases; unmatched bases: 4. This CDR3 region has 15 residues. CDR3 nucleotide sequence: TGTGCCAGCAGCCTAGCGGGGGGTGGCACCGGGGAGCTGTTTTTT. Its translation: CASSLAGGGTGELFF.

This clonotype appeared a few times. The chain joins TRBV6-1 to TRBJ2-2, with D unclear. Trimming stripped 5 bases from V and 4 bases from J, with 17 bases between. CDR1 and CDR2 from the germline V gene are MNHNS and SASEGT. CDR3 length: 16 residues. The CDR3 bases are TGTGCCAGCAGTTACGACATGGACGGCGGCACCGGGGAGCTGTTTTTT. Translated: CASSYDMDGGTGELFF.

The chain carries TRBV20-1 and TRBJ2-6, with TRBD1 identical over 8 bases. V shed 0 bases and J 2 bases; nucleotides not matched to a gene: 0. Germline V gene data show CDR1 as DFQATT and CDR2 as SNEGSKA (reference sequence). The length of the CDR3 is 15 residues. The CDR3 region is CSARDRGPGANVLTF. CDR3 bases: TGCAGTGCTAGAGACAGGGGGCCTGGGGCCAACGTCCTGACTTTC.

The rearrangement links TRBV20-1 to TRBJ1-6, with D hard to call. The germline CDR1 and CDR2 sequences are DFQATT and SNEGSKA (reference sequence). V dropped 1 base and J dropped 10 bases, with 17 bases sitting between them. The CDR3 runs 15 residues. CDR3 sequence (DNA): TGCAGTGCTAGAGGGCGCGACCCTCTCAGGTCACCCCTCCACTTT. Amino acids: CSARGRDPLRSPLHF.

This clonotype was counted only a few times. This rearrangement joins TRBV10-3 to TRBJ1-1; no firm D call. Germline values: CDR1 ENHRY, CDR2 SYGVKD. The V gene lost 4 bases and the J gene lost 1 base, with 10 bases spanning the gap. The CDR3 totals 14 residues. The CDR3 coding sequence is TGTGCCATCAGTGCGAGTCAGGCGAACACTGAAGCTTTCTTT. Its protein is CAISASQANTEAFF.